This T cell receptor beta chain was recovered during a study of blood T cells in healthy people across ages. Study results and limitations: Per million T cells, TCR beta diversity dropped about linearly as age rose.

V lost 0 bases, J lost 5 bases, and 13 bases lay in between. CDR3 length: 15 amino acids. The V gene's germline CDR1 is LGHNA and CDR2 YSLEER. Combining a sample-barcoded 5' primer with a J-beta primer mix, a second PCR ran for roughly 7 to 12 cycles. A 12-random-nucleotide template-switch adaptor tagged each cDNA molecule. MiXCR, applied by TCRdb to the 5' RACE reads, yields one record per CDR3 protein. The sample records about 580,000 distinct CDR3 sequences, 47% being singletons. This clonotype was detected only once. Its cognate antigen is unknown. The clonotype originates from a man older than 75 in good health. The sequenced sample was blood. The V and J genes are TRBV4-3 and TRBJ1-2; tentatively, D is TRBD1 (5 bases). DNA of the CDR3: TGCGCCAGCAGCCAAGAGAGGGGCGCGGGGTATGGCTACACCTTC. It yields the protein CASSQERGAGYGYTF.